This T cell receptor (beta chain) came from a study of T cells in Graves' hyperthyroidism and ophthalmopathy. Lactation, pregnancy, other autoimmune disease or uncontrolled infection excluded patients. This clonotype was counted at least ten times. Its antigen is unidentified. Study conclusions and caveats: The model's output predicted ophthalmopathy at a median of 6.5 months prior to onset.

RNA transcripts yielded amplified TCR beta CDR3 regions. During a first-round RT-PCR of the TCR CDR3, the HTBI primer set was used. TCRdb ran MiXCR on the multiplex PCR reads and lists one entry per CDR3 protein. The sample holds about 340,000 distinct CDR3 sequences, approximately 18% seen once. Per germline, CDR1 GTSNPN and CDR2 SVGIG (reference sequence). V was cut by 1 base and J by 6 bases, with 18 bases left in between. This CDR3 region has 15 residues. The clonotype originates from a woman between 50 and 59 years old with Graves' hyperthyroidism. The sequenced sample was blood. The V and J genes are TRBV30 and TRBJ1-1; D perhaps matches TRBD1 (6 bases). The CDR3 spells CAWSDLTGWVAEAFF. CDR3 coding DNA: TGTGCCTGGAGTGATCTTACAGGGTGGGTCGCTGAAGCTTTCTTT.